Shown below are 8 T cell receptor beta chains from a single sample sequenced in a study of OX40 agonist ivuxolimab in advanced cancers. The assay was immunoSEQ multiplex PCR, and TCRdb's table has in-frame clones only and misses some. The sample includes nearly 60,000 clones, 88% of them seen just once. The sequences come from CD4+ or CD8+ T cells sorted from blood, collected in a trial of the OX40 agonist ivuxolimab. These receptors were taken from an adult with an advanced solid tumor such as melanoma, head and neck, liver or kidney cancer.

The chain has TRBV6-6 and TRBJ1-6; D is perhaps TRBD1 (6 bases). In germline, CDR1 is MNHNY, CDR2 SVGAGI (reference sequence). The CDR3 contains 14 residues. V lost 4 bases, J lost 14 bases, and 18 bases lay in between. CDR3 sequence: CASSFQGTMATLHF. The DNA of the CDR3 is TGTGCCAGCAGTTTCCAGGGGACTATGGCGACCCTCCACTTT.

There are a few counts of this clone. The chain recombines TRBV7-3 with TRBJ2-7, with D tentatively TRBD1 or TRBD2 (7 bases each). Germline V CDR1 and CDR2: SGHTA, FQGTGA. The CDR3 length is 15 residues. V was pared by 2 bases and J by 3 bases, with 14 bases between. The CDR3 coding sequence is TGTGCCAGCAGCTTAGGGGGGGACAGCTACTACGAGCAGTACTTC. It translates to CASSLGGDSYYEQYF. The whole variable domain, filled in from reference TRBV7-3 and TRBJ2-7, reads GAGVSQTPSNKVTEKGKYVELRCDPISGHTALYWYRQSLGQGPEFLIYFQGTGAADDSGLPNDRFFAVRPEGSVSTLKIQRTERGDSAVYLCASSLGGDSYYEQYFGPGTRLTVT.

This chain connects TRBV19 to TRBJ1-5; no firm D call. The germline gives CDR1 LNHDA, CDR2 SQIVND (reference sequence). V was trimmed by 3 bases and J by 4 bases, leaving 10 bases between them. This CDR3 comprises 14 residues. CDR3 amino acids: CASSMREENQPQHF. CDR3 nucleotides: TGTGCCAGTAGTATGCGAGAGGAGAATCAGCCCCAGCATTTT.

The CDR3 DNA is TGTGCCTGGAAGGGACTAGCGTTTACCGGGGAGCTGTTTTTT. Translating it yields CAWKGLAFTGELFF. V is TRBV30 and J is TRBJ2-2; 10 bases match TRBD2. The CDR3 extends over 14 amino acids. Germline V gives CDR1 GTSNPN, CDR2 SVGIG (reference sequence). Unmatched junction bases numbered 4, after V lost 4 bases and J lost 5 bases.

This clone was detected a few times. This sequence joins TRBV15 and TRBJ1-1; D possibly corresponds to TRBD1 (5 bases). Trimming took 0 bases from V and 2 from J, leaving 16 bases between them. This CDR3 contains 17 residues. Germline values: CDR1 LNHNV, CDR2 YYDKDF (reference sequence). Here the CDR3 DNA reads TGTGCCACCAGCAGAGATCATCAGGGCGGGTCAAACACTGAAGCTTTCTTT. This codes for CATSRDHQGGSNTEAFF.

The chain is built from TRBV7-8 and TRBJ2-7; D not resolved. The CDR3 is 14 amino acids. V was cut by 1 base and J by 3 bases, with 10 bases left in between. Germline CDR1 SGHVS, CDR2 FQNEAQ. The CDR3 DNA follows: TGTGCCAGCAGCTTAGTAGGTCAAATCTACGAGCAGTACTTC. Translated: CASSLVGQIYEQYF.

A single count supports this clone. The chain combines TRBV6-5 with TRBJ2-2; 8 bases align to TRBD2. This CDR3 contains 14 residues. The germline gives CDR1 MNHEY, CDR2 SVGAGI. V trimming: 5 bases; J trimming: 4 bases; junction bases outside the gene matches: 3. CDR3 loop: CASSLAGGTGELFF. The DNA for the CDR3 is TGTGCCAGCAGTCTAGCGGGCGGCACCGGGGAGCTGTTTTTT.

DNA of the CDR3: TGCGCCAGCAGCTTGGCCTCCTTTGGAAACACCATATATTTT. It is translated as CASSLASFGNTIYF. The V and J genes are TRBV5-1 and TRBJ1-3; no firm D call. Germline CDR1 reads SGHRS; CDR2 reads YFSETQ. The ends were cut back, 0 bases at V and 3 bases at J, with 7 bases in the middle. The CDR3 consists of 14 residues. The variable domain in full, with the rest retrieved from reference TRBV5-1 and TRBJ1-3, is KAGVTQTPRYLIKTRGQQVTLSCSPISGHRSVSWYQQTPGQGLQFLFEYFSETQRNKGNFPGRFSGRQFSNSRSEMNVSTLELGDSALYLCASSLASFGNTIYFGEGSWLTVV.